One and the same sample provided the 10 T cell receptor beta chains below, sequenced in a study of cytomegalovirus exposure and HLA in healthy donors. Profiling relied on immunoSEQ multiplex PCR, and the TCRdb table lists in-frame clones only, not all of them. This sample carries about 360,000 clones, 86% of them seen once, and the ten largest clones take over 0.75%. Sequenced material: PBMCs. The receptors shown here come from a woman aged 18-30 years in good health and CMV-seronegative.

This chain connects TRBV28 to TRBJ1-6, with a weak D call TRBD1 (5 bases). The germline V gene has CDR1 MDHEN and CDR2 SYDVKM. The CDR3 extends over 14 amino acids. V lost 4 bases, J lost 4 bases, and 8 bases lay in between. For the CDR3, the DNA is TGTGCCAGCAGTTGGGGACTTTATAATTCACCCCTCCACTTT. This translates into CASSWGLYNSPLHF.

The rearrangement joins TRBV30 to TRBJ2-7; maybe TRBD2 (6 bases). Trimming removed 2 bases from V and 6 bases from J, with 17 bases in between. Germline V gene data show CDR1 as GTSNPN and CDR2 as SVGIG (reference sequence). CDR3 length equals 14 residues. As DNA, the CDR3 is TGTGCCTGGAGTAGTGTCGGGAGACCTGGCGAGCAGTACTTC. This translates into CAWSSVGRPGEQYF.

The genes are TRBV7-8 and TRBJ2-7, with a weak D call TRBD1 (6 bases). In germline, CDR1 is SGHVS, CDR2 FQNEAQ. The CDR3 covers 15 residues. Trimming stripped 5 bases from V and 2 bases from J, with 16 bases between. The CDR3 region has the DNA TGTGCCAGCAGCCAAACAGGGACGGTTGCCTACGAGCAGTACTTC. Its protein product is CASSQTGTVAYEQYF.

The chain is built from TRBV5-1 and TRBJ2-3; 9 nucleotides line up with TRBD2. Germline V gene data show CDR1 as SGHRS and CDR2 as YFSETQ. The CDR3 totals 17 residues. Trimming at V came to 0 bases and at J to 0 bases, leaving 5 bases not matched to a gene. This CDR3 reads CASSLGLAGRSTDTQYF. Here the CDR3 DNA reads TGCGCCAGCAGCTTGGGTCTAGCGGGAAGGAGCACAGATACGCAGTATTTT.

The V gene is TRBV30, the J gene TRBJ2-1; 9 bases match TRBD1. Germline CDR1 and CDR2: GTSNPN and SVGIG (reference sequence). The CDR3 has 13 amino acids. The ends lost 2 bases at V and 9 bases at J; junction bases unmatched: 5. The CDR3 reads CAWSRTGGFEQFF. CDR3 in DNA: TGTGCCTGGAGTAGAACAGGGGGCTTTGAGCAGTTCTTC.

The V and J genes are TRBV2 and TRBJ2-1; possibly TRBD2 for D (6 bases). V lost 7 bases and J lost 6, with 16 bases in between. Germline-derived CDR1 and CDR2 are SNHLY and FYNNEI. This CDR3 is built from 14 residues. The CDR3 reads CASTLREVINEQFF. In nucleotides, the CDR3 is TGTGCCAGCACCCTCAGGGAGGTGATCAATGAGCAGTTCTTC.

This clone was picked up a small number of times. The genes are TRBV2 and TRBJ1-6; D gene uncertain. This CDR3 is 14 amino acids long. V gave up 0 bases and J gave up 7 bases, with 7 bases separating them. Germline assignment: CDR1 SNHLY and CDR2 FYNNEI. The CDR3 region is CASSEAGRNSPLHF. Written as DNA, the CDR3 is TGTGCCAGCAGTGAAGCGGGCAGGAATTCACCCCTCCACTTT.

About this clone itself: Other nucleotide sequences in the sample specify the same CDR3. This chain links TRBV2 with TRBJ2-7; 7 bases match TRBD1. Germline lookup yields CDR1 SNHLY and CDR2 FYNNEI. The CDR3 contains 13 residues. V was clipped by 8 bases and J by 0 bases; unmatched bases: 4. This CDR3 reads CASRRQGSYEQYF. CDR3 nucleotide sequence: TGTGCCAGCCGCAGACAGGGCTCCTACGAGCAGTACTTC.

The chain employs TRBV7-9 and TRBJ2-3, with D uncertain. Looked up from germline, CDR1 is SEHNR and CDR2 is FQNEAQ (reference sequence). This CDR3 contains 10 residues. The ends were cut back, 5 bases at V and 9 bases at J, with 6 bases in the middle. CDR3 nucleotides: TGTGCCAGCAGCCCAGCGACGCAGTATTTT. This sequence encodes CASSPATQYF. Drawing the rest from reference TRBV7-9 and TRBJ2-3, the complete variable domain is DTGVSQNPRHKITKRGQNVTFRCDPISEHNRLYWYRQTLGQGPEFLTYFQNEAQLEKSRLLSDRFSAERPKGSFSTLEIQRTEQGDSAMYLCASSPATQYFGPGTRLTVL.

This chain connects TRBV27 to TRBJ2-2; possibly TRBD2 for D (5 bases). Per the germline V gene, CDR1 is MNHEY and CDR2 is SMNVEV (reference sequence). CDR3 length: 12 amino acids. V lost 7 bases, J lost 3 bases, and 6 bases lay in between. The CDR3 loop reads CASKDYTGELFF. CDR3 DNA sequence: TGTGCCAGCAAGGACTACACCGGGGAGCTGTTTTTT.